This T cell receptor (beta chain) is drawn from a study of low-dose radiotherapy and immunotherapy resistance in tumors. The overall study: The study administered intravenous cyclophosphamide at 200 mg/m2 every two weeks, one day ahead of radiation and immunotherapy.

Alpha- and beta-chain coverage of first-strand cDNA came from TRAV- and TRBV-specific primers. With a V-primer adapter and a constant-region primer, TCRs were amplified for around 21 PCR cycles. A single record per CDR3 protein comes from TCRdb applying MiXCR to the reads. The top ten hold roughly a tenth of the sample, which has 45,000 or so distinct CDR3 sequences, under 30% seen once. This CDR3 region has 14 residues. V was shortened by 0 bases and J by 1 base, with 7 bases between the two germline ends. Looked up from germline, CDR1 is SGDLS and CDR2 is YYNGEE. Described time point: after trial treatment. The sample's treatment: LDRT plus nivolumab, ipilimumab, low-dose cyclophosphamide and aspirin (RACIN trial).

This specimen consisted of PBMCs, obtained after low-dose radiotherapy plus immunotherapy. This sequence joins TRBV9 and TRBJ1-1; D uncertain. The receptor's source is a male donor with prostate cancer. In DNA, the CDR3 is TGTGCCAGCAGCGTAGTTGAGGGGAACACTGAAGCTTTCTTT. Protein: CASSVVEGNTEAFF.